This TCR beta chain is from a study of T cells in localized non-small cell lung cancer. Overall study results and limits: Sequencing, confined to only one tumor region, leaves heterogeneity possible. Longer overall survival accompanied higher blood T cell density.

On this clone: The antigen remains unidentified.

The CDR3 length is 12 residues. The V gene's germline CDR1 is SEHNR and CDR2 FQNEAQ (reference sequence). Trimming removed 4 bases from V and 8 bases from J, with 8 bases in between. The assay was immunoSEQ multiplex PCR, and TCRdb's table has in-frame clones only and misses some. Counted here are approximately 150,000 clones, about 90% occurring once; the ten biggest clones make up 1.5% to 2%. Sequences were derived from peripheral blood, sampled before any cancer treatment. This receptor was obtained from a female donor older than 55 with stage I lung adenocarcinoma. The chain combines TRBV7-9 with TRBJ1-4; D not resolved. The CDR3 loop is CASSSSREKLFF. For the CDR3, the DNA is TGTGCCAGCAGCTCCTCGAGGGAAAAACTGTTTTTT.